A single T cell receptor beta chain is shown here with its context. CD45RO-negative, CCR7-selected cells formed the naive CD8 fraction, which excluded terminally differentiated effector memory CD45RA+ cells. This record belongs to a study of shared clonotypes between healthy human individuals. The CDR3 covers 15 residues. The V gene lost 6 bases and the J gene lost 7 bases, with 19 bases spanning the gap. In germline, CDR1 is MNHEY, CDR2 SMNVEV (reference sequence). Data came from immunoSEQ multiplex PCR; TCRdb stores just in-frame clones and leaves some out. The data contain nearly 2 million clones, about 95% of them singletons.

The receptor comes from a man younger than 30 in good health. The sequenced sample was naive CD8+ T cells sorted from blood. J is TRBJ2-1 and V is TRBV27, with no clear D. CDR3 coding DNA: TGTGCCAGCAGCTCCCCCGTCGCTAGTGGAAATGAGCAGTTCTTC. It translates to CASSSPVASGNEQFF.